The 21 T cell receptor beta chains listed next were all sequenced from one sample in a study of cytomegalovirus exposure and HLA in healthy donors. Libraries were prepared by immunoSEQ multiplex PCR; TCRdb keeps only in-frame clonotypes and omits some of them. The sample consists of 200,000 or so clones, around 84% of them appearing once. Sequenced: PBMCs. Source of these receptors: a man aged 18 to 29 in good health and CMV-seropositive.

This chain uses TRBV28 with TRBJ1-1; no definite D call. The germline V gene has CDR1 MDHEN and CDR2 SYDVKM. This CDR3 comprises 14 residues. V lost 3 bases, J lost 3 bases, and 11 bases lay in between. Written as DNA, the CDR3 is TGTGCCAGCAGTTTGGCGGGGATTGACACTGAAGCTTTCTTT. Its translation is CASSLAGIDTEAFF.

V usage is TRBV30 and J usage is TRBJ2-7; the D gene is possibly TRBD1 (5 bases). Trimming took off 4 bases at V and 5 bases at J, with 18 bases between the two ends. The CDR3 is 14 amino acids. Germline V gene lookup returns CDR1 GTSNPN and CDR2 SVGIG (reference sequence). Here the CDR3 DNA reads TGTGCCTGGACTTTAGGAGTTCAGGGTAACGAGCAGTACTTC. Residues: CAWTLGVQGNEQYF.

The chain is built from TRBV9 and TRBJ2-1; 9 bases are shared with TRBD2. The germline gives CDR1 SGDLS, CDR2 YYNGEE. The V segment lost 0 bases and the J segment 4 bases; nucleotides outside the gene matches: 5. The CDR3 is made up of 16 amino acids. CDR3: CASSVGASGEYNEQFF. For the CDR3, the DNA is TGTGCCAGCAGCGTAGGGGCTAGCGGGGAATACAATGAGCAGTTCTTC.

Comments on this clone: Other nucleotide sequences in the sample specify the same CDR3. The chain has TRBV27 and TRBJ2-7; TRBD2 aligns across 10 bases. This CDR3 spans 15 amino acids. Germline CDR1 is MNHEY and CDR2 is SMNVEV (reference sequence). The trim removed 5 bases at V and 7 bases at J, leaving 11 bases unmatched. The DNA of the CDR3 is TGTGCCAGCAGTCCCCTGCTAGCGGGAGTTGGAGAGCAGTACTTC. Translating it yields CASSPLLAGVGEQYF.

This chain connects TRBV4-2 to TRBJ1-4; TRBD1 agrees at 7 bases. CDR3 size: 18 residues. CDR1 and CDR2 from the germline V gene are LGHNA and YNFKEQ. V lost 3 bases, J lost 0 bases, and 10 bases stayed unmatched. The CDR3 sequence is CASSHGQEAVATNEKLFF. The CDR3 DNA is TGTGCCAGCAGCCACGGACAGGAGGCAGTTGCAACTAATGAAAAACTGTTTTTT.

Worth noting for this clone: This clone may be a read error of a much larger clone one base away. The chain links TRBV4-3 to TRBJ2-2; the match to TRBD2 covers 7 bases. CDR1 and CDR2 from the germline V gene are LGHNA and YSLEER. The V segment lost 1 base and the J segment 3 bases; nucleotides outside the gene matches: 2. The CDR3 totals 15 residues. CDR3 coding DNA: TGCGCCAGCAGCCAAGGGCTAGCGGACACCGGGGAGCTGTTTTTT. It codes for CASSQGLADTGELFF.

This clone was counted once. The chain employs TRBV5-6 and TRBJ2-7, with TRBD2 matching 8 bases. Germline CDR1 reads SGHDT; CDR2 reads YYEEEE. The V segment lost 0 bases and the J segment 0 bases; nucleotides outside the gene matches: 11. CDR3 length equals 18 residues. The CDR3, as DNA: TGTGCCAGCAGCTTGGAACGGGCTAGCGGGTATTACTCCTACGAGCAGTACTTC. Protein: CASSLERASGYYSYEQYF.

This clone showed up just once. The chain is built from TRBV19 and TRBJ2-7; perhaps TRBD1 as D (5 bases). Trimming pared 6 bases from V and 5 bases from J, leaving 14 bases between. The germline V gene has CDR1 LNHDA and CDR2 SQIVND (reference sequence). This CDR3 contains 13 residues. CDR3 amino acids: CASSDPGYDEQYF. DNA for the CDR3: TGTGCCAGTAGCGATCCAGGGTACGACGAGCAGTACTTC.

J is TRBJ2-2 and V is TRBV7-7; TRBD1 aligns across 7 bases. V trimming: 6 bases; J trimming: 4 bases; junction bases outside the gene matches: 2. Germline V gives CDR1 SSHAT, CDR2 FNYEAQ (reference sequence). The CDR3 is 13 residues long. CDR3 in amino acids: CASRGQSTGELFF. CDR3 coding DNA: TGTGCCAGCAGGGGACAGAGCACCGGGGAGCTGTTTTTT.

The chain combines TRBV4-2 with TRBJ2-1, with D unresolved. CDR1 LGHNA and CDR2 YNFKEQ come from the germline V gene. The V end was cut by 0 bases, the J end by 10 bases, with 10 bases between. This CDR3 spans 13 amino acids. Written as DNA, the CDR3 is TGTGCCAGCAGCCAAGATGGAGATGCAGAGCAGTTCTTC. Amino acids: CASSQDGDAEQFF.

The V gene is TRBV5-1, the J gene TRBJ2-1, with 8 bases identical to TRBD2. Germline CDR1 reads SGHRS; CDR2 reads YFSETQ. Losses at the gene ends were 2 bases for V and 1 base for J; bases not matched to a gene: 5. There are 16 residues in the CDR3. The CDR3, as DNA: TGCGCCAGCAGCTTATCTGGCGGGAGGTCCTACAATGAGCAGTTCTTC. Protein product: CASSLSGGRSYNEQFF.

The V call is TRBV18, the J call TRBJ2-7; no firm D call. The CDR3 has 13 residues. Between the trimmed V and J ends, which lost 3 bases and 4 bases, there was a span of 10 bases. Germline CDR1 reads KGHSH; CDR2 reads LQKENI. The DNA for the CDR3 is TGTGCCAGCTCACCCCCTAGTAAATACGAGCAGTACTTC. This sequence encodes CASSPPSKYEQYF.

This clone is a singleton in its sample. This chain joins TRBV19 and TRBJ2-1, with TRBD2 identical over 11 bases. This CDR3 comprises 18 residues. J lost 6 bases, V lost 4 bases, and 14 bases had no gene match. Germline CDR1 is LNHDA and CDR2 is SQIVND (reference sequence). CDR3: CASSNFLGGLAGGNEQFF. CDR3 sequence (DNA): TGTGCCAGTAGTAATTTCCTGGGGGGGCTAGCGGGAGGCAATGAGCAGTTCTTC.

This chain joins TRBV11-2 and TRBJ2-1; 9 nucleotides align to TRBD2. The CDR3 has 15 residues. V lost 4 bases to trimming and J lost 7 bases; unmatched junction nucleotides: 8. Germline loops: CDR1 SGHAT, CDR2 FQNNGV. CDR3 nucleotide sequence: TGTGCCAGCAGCTCCGGCGGTAGCGGGAGTAATGAGCAGTTCTTC. Translating gives CASSSGGSGSNEQFF.

Turning to this clone: Other DNA variants within this sample encode the same CDR3. The chain carries TRBV5-1 and TRBJ2-7; tentatively, D is TRBD2 (5 bases). Germline assignment: CDR1 SGHRS and CDR2 YFSETQ. The length of the CDR3 is 14 residues. The germline V and J ends were trimmed by 2 bases and 2 bases, with 11 bases remaining between them. CDR3 amino acids: CASSLAERAYEQYF. In DNA, the CDR3 is TGCGCCAGCAGCTTAGCGGAGAGGGCCTACGAGCAGTACTTC.

The chain is built from TRBV5-6 and TRBJ2-2; D is perhaps TRBD1 (5 bases). CDR1 and CDR2 from the germline V gene are SGHDT and YYEEEE. The V gene lost 3 bases and the J gene lost 4 bases, with 7 bases spanning the gap. This CDR3 is 13 amino acids long. CDR3: CASSWGPTGELFF. CDR3 DNA: TGTGCCAGCAGCTGGGGCCCCACCGGGGAGCTGTTTTTT.

CDR3 nucleotides: TGCAGCGTTGAAGATCGGAGATTTCGGCAGGGGGTTGCGGCACCCATATATTTT. This encodes CSVEDRRFRQGVAAPIYF. V and J are TRBV29-1 and TRBJ1-3; 7 nucleotides match TRBD1. Germline-derived CDR1 and CDR2 are SQVTM and ANQGSEA. With 0 bases clipped from V and 11 bases from J, the junction kept 22 bases outside the gene matches. CDR3 length: 18 amino acids.

The chain couples TRBV30 to TRBJ2-3; possible D gene TRBD1, 6 bases. This CDR3 is built from 14 residues. Germline V gives CDR1 GTSNPN, CDR2 SVGIG (reference sequence). The V end was cut by 0 bases, the J end by 4 bases, with 11 bases between. The CDR3 protein is CAWSVLGGADTQYF. Here the CDR3 DNA reads TGTGCCTGGAGTGTACTAGGGGGAGCAGATACGCAGTATTTT.

This clone was counted a single time. The chain couples TRBV5-6 to TRBJ1-4, with D uncertain. Trimming took off 3 bases at V and 4 bases at J, with 13 bases between the two ends. The germline V gene has CDR1 SGHDT and CDR2 YYEEEE. CDR3 size: 15 residues. CDR3 residues: CASSSVGRLNEKLFF. The CDR3 DNA is TGTGCCAGCAGCTCAGTCGGGAGACTTAATGAAAAACTGTTTTTT.

The V call is TRBV19, the J call TRBJ2-2; 12 bases are shared with TRBD1. V gave up 5 bases and J gave up 6 bases; unmatched junction bases: 10. The CDR3 runs 17 residues. Germline V CDR1 and CDR2: LNHDA, SQIVND (reference sequence). The CDR3 DNA follows: TGTGCCAGTAGTGCCCAGGGACAGGGGGCGCGAGCCGGGGAGCTGTTTTTT. Residues: CASSAQGQGARAGELFF.

The rearrangement links TRBV6-6 to TRBJ2-7; TRBD1 aligns across 9 bases. This CDR3 has 15 amino acids. J lost 4 bases, V lost 6 bases, and 10 bases had no gene match. Germline loops: CDR1 MNHNY, CDR2 SVGAGI (reference sequence). CDR3 sequence reads: CASSRPTGGDYEQYF. The DNA for the CDR3 is TGTGCCAGCAGCCGACCGACAGGGGGTGATTACGAGCAGTACTTC.